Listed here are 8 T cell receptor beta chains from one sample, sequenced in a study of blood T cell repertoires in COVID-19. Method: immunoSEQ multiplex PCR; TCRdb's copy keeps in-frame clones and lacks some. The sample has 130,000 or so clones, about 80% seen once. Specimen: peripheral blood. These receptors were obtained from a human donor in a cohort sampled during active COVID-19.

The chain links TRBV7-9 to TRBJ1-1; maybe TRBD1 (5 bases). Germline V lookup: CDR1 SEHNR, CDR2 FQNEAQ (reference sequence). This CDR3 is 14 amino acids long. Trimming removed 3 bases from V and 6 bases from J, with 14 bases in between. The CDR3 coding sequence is TGTGCCAGCAGCTTGGAGACAGTTCGAGCTGAAGCTTTCTTT. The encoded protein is CASSLETVRAEAFF.

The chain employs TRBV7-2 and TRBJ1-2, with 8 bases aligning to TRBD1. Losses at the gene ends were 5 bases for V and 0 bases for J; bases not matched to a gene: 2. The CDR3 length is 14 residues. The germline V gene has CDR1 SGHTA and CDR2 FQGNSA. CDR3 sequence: CASSVQGANYGYTF. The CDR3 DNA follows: TGTGCCAGCAGCGTACAGGGGGCTAACTATGGCTACACCTTC.

Written as DNA, the CDR3 is TGTGCCAGCAGCCGGGGACTAGCGGGATACAATGAGCAGTTCTTC. As protein: CASSRGLAGYNEQFF. This chain connects TRBV6-6 to TRBJ2-1; 13 bases align to TRBD2. The germline CDR1 and CDR2 sequences are MNHNY and SVGAGI (reference sequence). The CDR3 loop spans 15 amino acids. The trim removed 6 bases at V and 4 bases at J, leaving 3 bases unmatched.

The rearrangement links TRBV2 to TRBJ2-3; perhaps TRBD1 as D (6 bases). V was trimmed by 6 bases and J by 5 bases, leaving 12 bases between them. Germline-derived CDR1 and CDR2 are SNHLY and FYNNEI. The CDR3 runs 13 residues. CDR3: CASRRNREDTQYF. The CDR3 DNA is TGTGCCAGCAGACGAAACAGGGAAGATACGCAGTATTTT.

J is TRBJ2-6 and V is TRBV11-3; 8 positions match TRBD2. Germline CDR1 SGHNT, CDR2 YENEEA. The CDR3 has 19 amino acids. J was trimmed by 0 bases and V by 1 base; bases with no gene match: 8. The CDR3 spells CASSLGVGGGPSGANVLTF. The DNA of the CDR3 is TGTGCCAGCAGCTTAGGTGTTGGCGGGGGGCCCTCTGGGGCCAACGTCCTGACTTTC.

The CDR3 nucleotides are TGCGCCAGCAGCCAAGCCGGGAGGAGAACTGAAGCTTTCTTT. Residues: CASSQAGRRTEAFF. This chain links TRBV4-1 with TRBJ1-1; no firm D call. V lost 1 base to trimming and J lost 5 bases, with 11 bases between them. CDR3 length: 14 amino acids. The germline CDR1 and CDR2 sequences are MGHRA and YSYEKL.

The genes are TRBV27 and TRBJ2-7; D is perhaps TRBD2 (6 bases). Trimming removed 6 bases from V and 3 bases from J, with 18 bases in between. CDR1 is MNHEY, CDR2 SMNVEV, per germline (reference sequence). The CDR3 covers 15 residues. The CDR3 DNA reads TGTGCCAGCAGGGACCTCTCGGGACTTGTCTACGAGCAGTACTTC. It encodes CASRDLSGLVYEQYF.

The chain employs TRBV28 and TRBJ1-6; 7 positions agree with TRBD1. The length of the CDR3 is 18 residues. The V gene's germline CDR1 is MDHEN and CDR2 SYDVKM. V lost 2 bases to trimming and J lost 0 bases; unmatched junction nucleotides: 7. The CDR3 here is CASSLTARGSSYNSPLHF. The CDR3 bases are TGTGCCAGCAGTTTAACGGCCAGGGGGAGCTCCTATAATTCACCCCTCCACTTT.